The 27 T cell receptor beta chains below come from one sample, sequenced in a study of cytomegalovirus exposure and HLA in healthy donors. The PCR was carried out with 60 Vbeta primers and 13 Jbeta primers. Produced via immunoSEQ multiplex PCR; TCRdb's table is partial and in-frame only. The table lists tens of thousands of clones, roughly 67% of them singletons, with 6% to 9.5% in the top ten. The material sequenced was PBMCs. Receptors were obtained from a man in his forties or fifties in good health and CMV-seropositive.

J is TRBJ1-3 and V is TRBV11-2, with unresolved D. Trimming pared 6 bases from V and 0 bases from J, leaving 12 bases between. The CDR3 extends over 15 amino acids. In germline, CDR1 is SGHAT, CDR2 FQNNGV. The CDR3, as DNA: TGTGCCAGCAGGACTCTACGAGACTCTGGAAACACCATATATTTT. This gives the protein CASRTLRDSGNTIYF.

The chain combines TRBV9 with TRBJ1-1, with D unresolved. Deletions cut 4 bases from V and 5 bases from J, with 18 bases between. Germline V gives CDR1 SGDLS, CDR2 YYNGEE. The length of the CDR3 is 15 residues. The CDR3 nucleotides are TGTGCCAGCAGCCCCCAGGTTGGGTTAAGGACTGAAGCTTTCTTT. It specifies CASSPQVGLRTEAFF.

The gene calls are TRBV5-1 and TRBJ2-2; no clear D. The CDR3 contains 15 residues. The germline V gene has CDR1 SGHRS and CDR2 YFSETQ. V was clipped by 0 bases and J by 3 bases, with 9 bases between them. Written as DNA, the CDR3 is TGCGCCAGCAGCTTGGTTGTCCGCGACACCGGGGAGCTGTTTTTT. Amino acids: CASSLVVRDTGELFF.

This chain connects TRBV27 to TRBJ2-1; unclear D gene. CDR1 and CDR2 (germline): MNHEY, SMNVEV (reference sequence). Trimming pared 4 bases from V and 6 bases from J, leaving 10 bases between. The CDR3 is 13 amino acids. In DNA, the CDR3 is TGTGCCAGCAGTTCCGACTTGGGCAATGAGCAGTTCTTC. Protein sequence: CASSSDLGNEQFF.

The chain carries TRBV16 and TRBJ2-1; D gene uncertain. Germline values: CDR1 KGHSY, CDR2 FQNENV. The CDR3 contains 14 residues. V was pared by 0 bases and J by 6 bases, with 9 bases between. The CDR3 here is CASSQSGVGNEQFF. CDR3 coding DNA: TGTGCCAGCAGCCAATCAGGAGTGGGCAATGAGCAGTTCTTC.

This clone was seen once. The chain links TRBV4-1 to TRBJ2-7, with 7 bases that match TRBD2. Germline CDR1 MGHRA, CDR2 YSYEKL. This CDR3 spans 15 amino acids. With 1 base clipped from V and 0 bases from J, the junction kept 3 bases outside the gene matches. CDR3 sequence: CASSQGGGTSYEQYF. The DNA of the CDR3 is TGCGCCAGCAGCCAAGGGGGAGGGACCTCCTACGAGCAGTACTTC.

This rearrangement joins TRBV2 to TRBJ1-4; D uncertain. V was shortened by 0 bases and J by 8 bases, with 4 bases between the two germline ends. In germline, CDR1 is SNHLY, CDR2 FYNNEI. The CDR3 has 12 residues. CDR3 bases: TGTGCCAGCAGTGAAGCGCAGGAAAAACTGTTTTTT. It encodes CASSEAQEKLFF.

The rearrangement uses TRBV5-1 and TRBJ2-5; maybe TRBD1 (6 bases). Germline V gene data show CDR1 as SGHRS and CDR2 as YFSETQ. Trimming pared 4 bases from V and 1 base from J, leaving 11 bases between. This CDR3 has 14 amino acids. CDR3 nucleotide sequence: TGCGCCAGCAGCCGAGGGACAACCCAAGAGACCCAGTACTTC. It yields the protein CASSRGTTQETQYF.

V is TRBV27 and J is TRBJ1-5, with 7 bases fitting TRBD1. Germline V gene sequence: CDR1 MNHEY, CDR2 SMNVEV (reference sequence). CDR3 length equals 13 residues. The V gene end was trimmed by 5 bases and the J gene end by 10 bases; junction bases not matched to a gene: 8. The CDR3 DNA follows: TGTGCCAGCAGTAGGGGACAGAGCGGACCCCAGCATTTT. Translating gives CASSRGQSGPQHF.

The chain couples TRBV7-2 to TRBJ2-3; a weak D match, TRBD2 (7 bases). The CDR3 has 15 amino acids. CDR1 SGHTA and CDR2 FQGNSA come from the germline V gene. The V end was cut by 0 bases, the J end by 5 bases, with 12 bases between. For the CDR3, the DNA is TGTGCCAGCAGCTTAGCGGGGGGGCCGGGAGATACGCAGTATTTT. This sequence encodes CASSLAGGPGDTQYF.

The rearrangement links TRBV29-1 to TRBJ2-1, with D possibly being TRBD2 (5 bases). Germline V gene data show CDR1 as SQVTM and CDR2 as ANQGSEA. There are 14 residues in the CDR3. V lost 5 bases, J lost 0 bases, and 11 bases lay in between. The CDR3 protein is CSVRTESSYNEQFF. The CDR3 coding sequence is TGCAGCGTTCGGACTGAAAGCTCCTACAATGAGCAGTTCTTC.

This clone has more than one count but fewer than ten. This chain links TRBV27 with TRBJ2-5; 8 bases match TRBD2. Germline V lookup: CDR1 MNHEY, CDR2 SMNVEV (reference sequence). The V and J ends lost 5 bases and 1 base, in that order; junction bases with no gene match: 6. The length of the CDR3 is 15 residues. Here the CDR3 DNA reads TGTGCCAGCAGTCCTCGGACTAGCAGCCAAGAGACCCAGTACTTC. Amino acids: CASSPRTSSQETQYF.

The chain joins TRBV5-1 to TRBJ2-5; TRBD1 agrees at 11 bases. The length of the CDR3 is 16 residues. Germline V gene sequence: CDR1 SGHRS, CDR2 YFSETQ. V was pared by 4 bases and J by 3 bases, with 8 bases of the junction left unmatched. CDR3 amino acids: CASSGRGQGGEETQYF. The CDR3 DNA reads TGCGCCAGCAGCGGCCGGGGACAGGGGGGAGAAGAGACCCAGTACTTC.

The chain joins TRBV28 to TRBJ2-7, with 8 bases identical to TRBD1. Unmatched junction bases numbered 6, after V lost 5 bases and J lost 0 bases. From germline, CDR1 is MDHEN and CDR2 SYDVKM. The CDR3 is 15 residues long. The CDR3 here is CASSPWTGTSYEQYF. The CDR3 nucleotides read TGTGCCAGCAGTCCCTGGACAGGGACCTCCTACGAGCAGTACTTC.

The chain has TRBV5-6 and TRBJ1-5; the D is unclear. V was pared by 3 bases and J by 3 bases, with 4 bases between. Germline CDR1 reads SGHDT; CDR2 reads YYEEEE. There are 12 residues in the CDR3. Here the CDR3 reads CASSSINQPQHF. CDR3 nucleotide sequence: TGTGCCAGCAGCTCTATCAATCAGCCCCAGCATTTT. The full variable domain, rest sourced from reference TRBV5-6 and TRBJ1-5, is DAGVTQSPTHLIKTRGQQVTLRCSPKSGHDTVSWYQQALGQGPQFIFQYYEEEERQRGNFPDRFSGHQFPNYSSELNVNALLLGDSALYLCASSSINQPQHFGDGTRLSIL.

The CDR3 here is CASSDPGGAGANVLTF. In nucleotides, the CDR3 is TGTGCCAGCAGCGACCCGGGGGGGGCTGGGGCCAACGTCCTGACTTTC. The V call is TRBV7-2, the J call TRBJ2-6, with 8 bases fitting TRBD2. The V gene's germline CDR1 is SGHTA and CDR2 FQGNSA. Trimming cost V 5 bases and J 2 bases; bases outside gene matches: 5. This CDR3 spans 16 amino acids.

This chain links TRBV7-8 with TRBJ1-5; D is uncertain. Germline CDR1 and CDR2: SGHVS and FQNEAQ. The CDR3 has 16 amino acids. V lost 4 bases, J lost 1 base, and 14 bases lay in between. The CDR3 loop reads CASSSSGRRSNQPQHF. The CDR3 DNA sequence: TGTGCCAGCAGCTCCAGCGGGAGACGGAGCAATCAGCCCCAGCATTTT. Full variable domain (outside the CDR3, taken from reference TRBV7-8 and TRBJ1-5): GAGVSQSPRYKVAKRGQDVALRCDPISGHVSLFWYQQALGQGPEFLTYFQNEAQLDKSGLPSDRFFAERPEGSVSTLKIQRTQQEDSAVYLCASSSSGRRSNQPQHFGDGTRLSIL.

The table lists this clone with a few counts. The V call is TRBV19, the J call TRBJ1-3; possibly TRBD1 for D (6 bases). Germline CDR1 and CDR2: LNHDA and SQIVND (reference sequence). V lost 10 bases and J lost 5, with 21 bases in between. This CDR3 comprises 15 residues. CDR3 nucleotide sequence: TGTGCCACCCGGGACACACAGCCTGGACGAAACACCATATATTTT. It encodes CATRDTQPGRNTIYF. The full variable domain, with the rest looked up from reference TRBV19 and TRBJ1-3, is DGGITQSPKYLFRKEGQNVTLSCEQNLNHDAMYWYRQDPGQGLRLIYYSQIVNDFQKGDIAEGYSVSREKKESFPLTVTSAQKNPTAFYLCATRDTQPGRNTIYFGEGSWLTVV.

For this clone: One end of the junction varies from germline; a read error may be responsible. The rearrangement joins TRBV30 to TRBJ1-3; D ambiguous. CDR1 is GTSNPN, CDR2 SVGIG, per germline (reference sequence). CDR3 length: 15 residues. In nucleotides, the CDR3 is TGTGCCTGGAGTGTACGGAGGAACTCTGGAAACACCATATCTTTT. Translating gives CAWSVRRNSGNTISF.

CDR3 amino acids: CATSREKWQGYTF. The DNA of the CDR3 is TGTGCCACCAGCAGAGAGAAATGGCAGGGCTACACCTTC. The V gene is TRBV15, the J gene TRBJ1-2; D is uncertain. This CDR3 contains 13 residues. The ends were cut back, 0 bases at V and 8 bases at J, with 10 bases in the middle. Germline CDR1 reads LNHNV; CDR2 reads YYDKDF (reference sequence).

The chain recombines TRBV5-1 with TRBJ2-2; TRBD2 matches at 14 bases. Germline V gene data show CDR1 as SGHRS and CDR2 as YFSETQ. V was clipped by 4 bases and J by 9 bases; unmatched bases: 2. This CDR3 has 14 residues. The CDR3: CASSGTSGSRELFF. Written as DNA, the CDR3 is TGCGCCAGCAGCGGGACTAGCGGGAGTAGGGAGCTGTTTTTT.

V and J are TRBV9 and TRBJ2-3; 8 bases are a match to TRBD2. V lost 0 bases, J lost 4 bases, and 7 bases stayed unmatched. The CDR3 runs to 16 residues. Germline loops: CDR1 SGDLS, CDR2 YYNGEE. In DNA, the CDR3 is TGTGCCAGCAGCGTAGCCGGGGGGGCGGGCGCAGATACGCAGTATTTT. Its protein product is CASSVAGGAGADTQYF. The full variable domain, rest sourced from reference TRBV9 and TRBJ2-3, is DSGVTQTPKHLITATGQRVTLRCSPRSGDLSVYWYQQSLDQGLQFLIQYYNGEERAKGNILERFSAQQFPDLHSELNLSSLELGDSALYFCASSVAGGAGADTQYFGPGTRLTVL.

This clone was seen many times. CDR3 sequence: CASRRTGSEAFF. Here the CDR3 DNA reads TGTGCCAGCAGAAGAACAGGGTCTGAAGCTTTCTTT. The V gene is TRBV6-5, the J gene TRBJ1-1; tentatively, D is TRBD1 (6 bases). Germline CDR1 MNHEY, CDR2 SVGAGI. V was clipped by 6 bases and J by 6 bases, with 11 bases between them. CDR3 size: 12 residues.

This sequence joins TRBV10-3 and TRBJ2-7; tentatively, D is TRBD2 (7 bases). CDR3 length: 13 residues. Germline V gives CDR1 ENHRY, CDR2 SYGVKD. Trimming left V 11 bases short and J 0 bases short, with 14 bases between. The CDR3 DNA sequence: TGTGCCTCTACGGGGGGCAACTCCTACGAGCAGTACTTC. Its translation: CASTGGNSYEQYF.

There are a few counts of this clone. This chain links TRBV5-1 with TRBJ1-4; no firm D call. From germline, CDR1 is SGHRS and CDR2 YFSETQ. Trimming cost V 5 bases and J 4 bases, with 18 bases left between them. This CDR3 contains 16 residues. The CDR3 DNA follows: TGCGCCAGCAGTGGCGGGGTCTTCGGGGTTAATGAAAAACTGTTTTTT. It specifies CASSGGVFGVNEKLFF.

This chain joins TRBV19 and TRBJ2-3, with 7 bases identical to TRBD1. With V trimmed by 0 bases and J by 4 bases, 7 bases remained unmatched. CDR1 is LNHDA, CDR2 SQIVND, per germline (reference sequence). The CDR3 is made up of 16 amino acids. CDR3 nucleotides: TGTGCCAGTAGTATAGACCCCCAGGGGGTTGCAGATACGCAGTATTTT. Residues: CASSIDPQGVADTQYF.

In its sample, this clone was seen a few times. The chain uses TRBV15 and TRBJ2-1, with 10 positions matching TRBD1. The J segment lost 5 bases and the V segment lost 0 bases, leaving 1 base of the junction unmatched. This CDR3 has 15 residues. CDR1 is LNHNV and CDR2 is YYDKDF in the germline V gene (reference sequence). CDR3 nucleotides: TGTGCCACCAGCAGAGAAGGGACAGGGGACAATGAGCAGTTCTTC. Translation gives CATSREGTGDNEQFF.